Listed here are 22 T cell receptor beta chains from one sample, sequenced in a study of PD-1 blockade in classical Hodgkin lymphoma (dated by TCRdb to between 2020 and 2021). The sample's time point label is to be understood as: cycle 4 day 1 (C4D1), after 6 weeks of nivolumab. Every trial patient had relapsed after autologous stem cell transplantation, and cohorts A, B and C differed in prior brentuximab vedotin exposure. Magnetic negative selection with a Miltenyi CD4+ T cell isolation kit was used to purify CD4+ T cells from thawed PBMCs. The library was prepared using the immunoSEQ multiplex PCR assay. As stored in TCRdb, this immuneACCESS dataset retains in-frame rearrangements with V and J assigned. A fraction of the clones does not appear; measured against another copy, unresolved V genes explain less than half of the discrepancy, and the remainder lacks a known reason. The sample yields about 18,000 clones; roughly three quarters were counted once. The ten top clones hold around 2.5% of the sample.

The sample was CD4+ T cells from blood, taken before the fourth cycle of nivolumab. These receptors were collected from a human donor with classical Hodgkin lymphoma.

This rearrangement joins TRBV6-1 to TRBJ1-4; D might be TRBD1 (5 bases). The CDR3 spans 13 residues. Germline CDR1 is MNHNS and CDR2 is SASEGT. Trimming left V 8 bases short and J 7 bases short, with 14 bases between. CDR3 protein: CASVERGGEKLFF. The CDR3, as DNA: TGTGCCAGCGTGGAAAGGGGTGGTGAAAAACTGTTTTTT.

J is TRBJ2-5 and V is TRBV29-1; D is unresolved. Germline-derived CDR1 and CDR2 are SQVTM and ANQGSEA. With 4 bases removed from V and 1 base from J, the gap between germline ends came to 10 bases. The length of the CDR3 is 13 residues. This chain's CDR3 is CSVAGSSQETQYF. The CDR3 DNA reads TGCAGCGTTGCGGGTAGCTCCCAAGAGACCCAGTACTTC.

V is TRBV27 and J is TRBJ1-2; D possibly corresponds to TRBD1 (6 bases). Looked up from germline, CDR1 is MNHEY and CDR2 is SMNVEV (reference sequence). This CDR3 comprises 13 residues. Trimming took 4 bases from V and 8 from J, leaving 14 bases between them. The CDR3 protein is CASSYLGAGGYTF. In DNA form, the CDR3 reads TGTGCCAGCAGTTACCTGGGGGCGGGGGGCTACACCTTC.

The CDR3 sequence: CASSSPGQGTAQKAFF. The CDR3, as DNA: TGTGCCAGCAGTTCACCGGGACAGGGGACCGCTCAAAAAGCTTTCTTT. V usage is TRBV5-5 and J usage is TRBJ1-1; TRBD1 agrees at 10 bases. The CDR3 runs to 16 residues. With 5 bases clipped from V and 9 bases from J, the junction kept 16 bases outside the gene matches. Germline V gene lookup returns CDR1 SGHKS and CDR2 YYEKEE (reference sequence). The full variable domain, completed using reference TRBV5-5 and TRBJ1-1, is DAGVTQSPTHLIKTRGQQVTLRCSPISGHKSVSWYQQVLGQGPQFIFQYYEKEERGRGNFPDRFSARQFPNYSSELNVNALLLGDSALYLCASSSPGQGTAQKAFFGQGTRLTVV.

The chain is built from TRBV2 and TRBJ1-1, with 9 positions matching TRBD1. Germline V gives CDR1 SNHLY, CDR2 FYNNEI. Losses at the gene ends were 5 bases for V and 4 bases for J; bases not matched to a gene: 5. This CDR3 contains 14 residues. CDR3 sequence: CASSIQGAVTEAFF. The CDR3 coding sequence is TGTGCCAGCAGTATACAGGGGGCGGTCACTGAAGCTTTCTTT. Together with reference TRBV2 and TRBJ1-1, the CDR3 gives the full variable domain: EPEVTQTPSHQVTQMGQEVILRCVPISNHLYFYWYRQILGQKVEFLVSFYNNEISEKSEIFDDQFSVERPDGSNFTLKIRSTKLEDSAMYFCASSIQGAVTEAFFGQGTRLTVV.

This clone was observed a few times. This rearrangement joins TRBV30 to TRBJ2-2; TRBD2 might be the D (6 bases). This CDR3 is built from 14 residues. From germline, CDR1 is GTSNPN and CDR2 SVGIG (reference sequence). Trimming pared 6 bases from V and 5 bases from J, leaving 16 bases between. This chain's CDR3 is CACLRGRSTGELFF. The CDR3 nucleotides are TGTGCCTGCCTGCGGGGAAGGAGTACCGGGGAGCTGTTTTTT.

The CDR3 DNA sequence: TGTGCCAGCAGCTTAGTTCCCGTGACCGAGCAGTACTTC. This sequence encodes CASSLVPVTEQYF. V and J are TRBV11-2 and TRBJ2-7, with D unresolved. The CDR3 runs to 13 residues. V was shortened by 1 base and J by 6 bases, with 10 bases between the two germline ends. CDR1 SGHAT and CDR2 FQNNGV come from the germline V gene. Full variable domain (missing parts from reference TRBV11-2 and TRBJ2-7): EAGVAQSPRYKIIEKRQSVAFWCNPISGHATLYWYQQILGQGPKLLIQFQNNGVVDDSQLPKDRFSAERLKGVDSTLKIQPAKLEDSAVYLCASSLVPVTEQYFGPGTRLTVT.

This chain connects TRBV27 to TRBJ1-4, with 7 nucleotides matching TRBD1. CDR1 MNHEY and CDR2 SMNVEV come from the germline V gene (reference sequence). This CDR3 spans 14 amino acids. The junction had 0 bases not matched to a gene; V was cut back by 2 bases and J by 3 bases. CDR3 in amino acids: CASSLQGANEKLFF. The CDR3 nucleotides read TGTGCCAGCAGTTTACAGGGGGCTAATGAAAAACTGTTTTTT.

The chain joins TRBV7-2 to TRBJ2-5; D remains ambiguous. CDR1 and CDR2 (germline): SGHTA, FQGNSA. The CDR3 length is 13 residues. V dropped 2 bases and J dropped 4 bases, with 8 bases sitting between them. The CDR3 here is CASSLMSVETQYF. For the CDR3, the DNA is TGTGCCAGCAGCTTAATGTCCGTAGAGACCCAGTACTTC.

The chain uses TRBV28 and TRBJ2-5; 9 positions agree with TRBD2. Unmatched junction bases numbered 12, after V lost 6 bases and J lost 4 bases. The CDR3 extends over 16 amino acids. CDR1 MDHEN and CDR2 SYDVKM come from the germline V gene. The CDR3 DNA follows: TGTGCCAGCAGGCCTGAGGGACTAGCCCGGAGAGAGACCCAGTACTTC. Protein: CASRPEGLARRETQYF.

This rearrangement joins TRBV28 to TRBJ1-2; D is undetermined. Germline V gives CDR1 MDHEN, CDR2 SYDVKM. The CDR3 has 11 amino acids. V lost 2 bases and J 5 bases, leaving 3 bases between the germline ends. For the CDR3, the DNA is TGTGCCAGCAGTTTACAGTATGGCTACACCTTC. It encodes CASSLQYGYTF.

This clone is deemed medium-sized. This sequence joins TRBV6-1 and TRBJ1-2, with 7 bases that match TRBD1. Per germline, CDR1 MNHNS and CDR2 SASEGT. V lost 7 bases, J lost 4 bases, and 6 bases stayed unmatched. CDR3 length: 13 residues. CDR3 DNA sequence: TGTGCCAGCACCCCAGGGGGTCTCTATGGCTACACCTTC. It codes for CASTPGGLYGYTF.

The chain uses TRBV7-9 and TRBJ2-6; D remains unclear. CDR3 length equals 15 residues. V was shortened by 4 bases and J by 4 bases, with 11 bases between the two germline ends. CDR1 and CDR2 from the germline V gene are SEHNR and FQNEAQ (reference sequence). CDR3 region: CASSSWGSGANVLTF. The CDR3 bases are TGTGCCAGCAGCTCCTGGGGTTCCGGGGCCAACGTCCTGACTTTC.

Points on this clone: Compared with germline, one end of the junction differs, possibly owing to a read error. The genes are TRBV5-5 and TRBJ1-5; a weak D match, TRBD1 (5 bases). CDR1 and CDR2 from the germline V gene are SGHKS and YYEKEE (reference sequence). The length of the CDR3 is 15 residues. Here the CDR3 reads CASSLDGGRDQPQHF. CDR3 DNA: TGTGCCAGCAGCCTTGACGGGGGTAGGGATCAACCCCAGCATTTT.

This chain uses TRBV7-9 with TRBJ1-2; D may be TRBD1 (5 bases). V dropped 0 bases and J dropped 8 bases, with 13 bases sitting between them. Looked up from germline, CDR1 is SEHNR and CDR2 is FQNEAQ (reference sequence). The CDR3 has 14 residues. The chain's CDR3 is CASSLAGVDSGYTF. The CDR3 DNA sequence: TGTGCCAGCAGCTTAGCAGGGGTAGACTCCGGCTACACCTTC.

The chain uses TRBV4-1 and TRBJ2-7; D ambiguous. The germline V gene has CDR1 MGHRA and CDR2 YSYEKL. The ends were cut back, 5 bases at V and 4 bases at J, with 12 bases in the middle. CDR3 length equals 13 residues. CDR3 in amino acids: CASSLGISYEQYF. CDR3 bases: TGCGCCAGCAGCTTGGGGATTTCTTACGAGCAGTACTTC.

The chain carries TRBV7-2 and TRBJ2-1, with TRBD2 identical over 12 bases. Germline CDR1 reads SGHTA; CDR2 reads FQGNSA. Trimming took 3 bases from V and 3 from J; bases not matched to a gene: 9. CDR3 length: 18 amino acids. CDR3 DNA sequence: TGTGCCAGCAGCTTCCGACTAGCGGGGGCCATGTTCTACAATGAGCAGTTCTTC. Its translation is CASSFRLAGAMFYNEQFF. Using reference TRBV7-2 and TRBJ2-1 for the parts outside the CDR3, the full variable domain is GAGVSQSPSNKVTEKGKDVELRCDPISGHTALYWYRQSLGQGLEFLIYFQGNSAPDKSGLPSDRFSAERTGGSVSTLTIQRTQQEDSAVYLCASSFRLAGAMFYNEQFFGPGTRLTVL.

Written as DNA, the CDR3 is TGTGCCAGCTCACCAGAAGGTCCTCTGGGGGCCAACGTCCTGACTTTC. It translates to CASSPEGPLGANVLTF. V gene TRBV18 combines with J gene TRBJ2-6; no clear D. Germline lookup yields CDR1 KGHSH and CDR2 LQKENI. Trimming took 2 bases from V and 4 from J, leaving 12 bases between them. The CDR3 covers 16 residues.

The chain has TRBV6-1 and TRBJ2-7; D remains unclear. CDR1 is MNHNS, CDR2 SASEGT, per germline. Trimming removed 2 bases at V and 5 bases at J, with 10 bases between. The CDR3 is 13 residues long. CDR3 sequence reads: CASSESPLNEQYF. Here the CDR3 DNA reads TGTGCCAGCAGTGAATCCCCCCTCAACGAGCAGTACTTC.

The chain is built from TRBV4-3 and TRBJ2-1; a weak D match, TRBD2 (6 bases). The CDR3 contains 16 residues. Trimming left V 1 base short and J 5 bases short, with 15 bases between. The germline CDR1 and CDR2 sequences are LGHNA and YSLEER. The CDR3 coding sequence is TGCGCCAGCAGCCAAGGTACCCTGACTAGAAACAATGAGCAGTTCTTC. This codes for CASSQGTLTRNNEQFF.

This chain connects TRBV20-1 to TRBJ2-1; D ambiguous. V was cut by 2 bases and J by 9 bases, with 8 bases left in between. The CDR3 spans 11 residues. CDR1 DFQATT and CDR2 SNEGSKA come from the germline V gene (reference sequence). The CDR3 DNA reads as TGCAGTGCTAGATTTCTTTCTGAGCAGTTCTTC. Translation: CSARFLSEQFF.

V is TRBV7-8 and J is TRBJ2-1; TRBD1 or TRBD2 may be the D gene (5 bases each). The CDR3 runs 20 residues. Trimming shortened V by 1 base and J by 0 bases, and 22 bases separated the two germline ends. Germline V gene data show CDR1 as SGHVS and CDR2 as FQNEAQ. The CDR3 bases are TGTGCCAGCAGCTTAGTCTCCGCAGGGTCGCGGGCGCCCTCCTACAATGAGCAGTTCTTC. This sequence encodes CASSLVSAGSRAPSYNEQFF.